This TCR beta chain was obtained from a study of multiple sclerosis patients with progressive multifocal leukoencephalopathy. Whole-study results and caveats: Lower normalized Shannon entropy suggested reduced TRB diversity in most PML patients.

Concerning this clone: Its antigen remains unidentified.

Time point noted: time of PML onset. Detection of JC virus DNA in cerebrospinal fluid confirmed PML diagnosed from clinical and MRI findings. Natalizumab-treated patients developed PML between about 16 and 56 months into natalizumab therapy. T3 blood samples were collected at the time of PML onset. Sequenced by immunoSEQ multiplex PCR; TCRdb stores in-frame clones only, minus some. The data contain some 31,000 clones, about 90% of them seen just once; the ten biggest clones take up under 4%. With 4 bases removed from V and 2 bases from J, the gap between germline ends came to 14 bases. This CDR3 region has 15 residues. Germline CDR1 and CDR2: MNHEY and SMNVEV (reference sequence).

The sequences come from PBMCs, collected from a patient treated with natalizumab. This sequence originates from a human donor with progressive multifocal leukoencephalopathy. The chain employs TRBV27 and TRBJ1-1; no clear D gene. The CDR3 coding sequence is TGTGCCAGCAGTTCGACCCGGACGGCCAACACTGAAGCTTTCTTT. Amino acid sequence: CASSSTRTANTEAFF.